This T cell receptor beta chain appears in the sequencing data of a study of control samples from healthy donors and cancer patients. The CDR3 has 16 residues. Per the germline V gene, CDR1 is KGHSH and CDR2 is LQKENI. V was cut by 3 bases and J by 4 bases, with 18 bases left in between. This clone was detected only once. Profiling relied on immunoSEQ multiplex PCR, and the TCRdb table lists in-frame clones only, not all of them. The data show 45,000 to 60,000 clones, about four fifths seen once. The rearrangement uses TRBV18 and TRBJ1-2, with D hard to call. This TCR came from a man aged 65 to 85 in good health. The sample taken for sequencing was blood. The CDR3 reads CASSPPVGPFGYGYTF. The CDR3 coding sequence is TGTGCCAGCTCACCCCCGGTTGGACCCTTTGGCTATGGCTACACCTTC.